One T cell receptor beta chain is described in this entry. This CDR3 contains 14 residues. Trimming at V came to 4 bases and at J to 14 bases, leaving 13 bases not matched to a gene. These data are taken from a study of patients and donors after allogeneic stem cell transplantation. TCRdb reanalysed the RT-PCR reads using MiXCR and keeps one entry per CDR3 protein. The sample lists more than 850,000 distinct CDR3 sequences; more than 15% were seen once. The origin of this receptor is a human donor who was either an allogeneic HSCT recipient or a stem cell or donor lymphocyte infusion donor (not recorded which). It is not recorded whose cells these are; they may come from a transplant donor. The gene calls are TRBV12-3 or TRBV12-4 and TRBJ1-4, with 7 bases lining up with TRBD1. Sample: blood, either unsorted or a sorted T cell fraction (not recorded which). CDR3 nucleotides: TGTGCCAGCAGTTCTCCAGGGGGTGGAGTAGGGCTGTTTTTT. Its translation is CASSSPGGGVGLFF.